A single sample gave rise to the 24 T cell receptor beta chains below, sequenced in a study of CD8+ T cells in alopecia areata. cDNA reverse transcribed from extracted RNA served as the sequencing template. The protocol was immunoSEQ multiplex PCR, while the TCRdb copy is restricted to in-frame clones and leaves out a portion. The sample consists of approximately 180,000 clones, over 55% of them appearing once. Treatment specified: oral pan-JAK inhibitor, 5-10 mg twice daily. The sample here was CD4+ T cells sorted from blood, taken at week 24, from a patient treated with tofacitinib. Receptors were obtained from a human donor with alopecia areata.

The chain carries TRBV2 and TRBJ1-6; unclear D gene. This CDR3 contains 13 residues. Trimming cost V 6 bases and J 5 bases, with 8 bases left between them. Germline V lookup: CDR1 SNHLY, CDR2 FYNNEI. CDR3 region: CASRPGNNSPLHF. The CDR3, as DNA: TGTGCCAGCAGACCCGGGAATAATTCACCCCTCCACTTT.

The V gene is TRBV27, the J gene TRBJ1-1; D gene ambiguous. Germline V gene data show CDR1 as MNHEY and CDR2 as SMNVEV (reference sequence). V lost 4 bases and J 0 bases, leaving 6 bases between the germline ends. The CDR3 runs to 13 residues. The CDR3 reads CASSSTMNTEAFF. The CDR3 DNA sequence: TGTGCCAGCAGTTCAACCATGAACACTGAAGCTTTCTTT.

The CDR3 protein is CACGGQGASEQYF. DNA of the CDR3: TGTGCCTGCGGGGGACAGGGGGCCTCCGAGCAGTACTTC. The chain uses TRBV30 and TRBJ2-7; 12 nucleotides match TRBD1. Germline V gene lookup returns CDR1 GTSNPN and CDR2 SVGIG (reference sequence). The V and J ends lost 6 bases and 6 bases, in that order; junction bases with no gene match: 6. The CDR3 totals 13 residues.

The chain is built from TRBV30 and TRBJ1-6; D unclear. The V and J ends lost 0 bases and 8 bases respectively, with 8 bases between them. Germline CDR1 and CDR2: GTSNPN and SVGIG (reference sequence). The CDR3 is 13 residues long. CDR3 sequence reads: CAWSVRGDSPLHF. The DNA for the CDR3 is TGTGCCTGGAGTGTACGGGGTGATTCACCCCTCCACTTT.

This clone was recorded only once. The CDR3 loop reads CASSQDQPGRTEQFF. The CDR3 bases are TGCGCCAGCAGCCAAGATCAACCCGGGAGAACGGAGCAGTTCTTC. The rearrangement uses TRBV4-3 and TRBJ2-1; TRBD2 might be the D (6 bases). The length of the CDR3 is 15 residues. Germline CDR1 reads LGHNA; CDR2 reads YSLEER. Trimming pared 0 bases from V and 10 bases from J, leaving 16 bases between.

CDR3 in amino acids: CAWSGRTDTQYF. CDR3 bases: TGTGCCTGGAGTGGTCGCACAGATACGCAGTATTTT. This chain joins TRBV30 and TRBJ2-3; no clear D. The CDR3 is 12 residues long. Deletions cut 1 base from V and 1 base from J, with 3 bases between. Germline V gene lookup returns CDR1 GTSNPN and CDR2 SVGIG (reference sequence).

In its sample, this clone was seen once. This chain uses TRBV29-1 with TRBJ1-5; D call uncertain. V lost 4 bases to trimming and J lost 6 bases, with 13 bases between them. The germline V gene encodes CDR1 SQVTM and CDR2 ANQGSEA. The CDR3 totals 13 residues. The CDR3: CSVGEGRFQPQHF. CDR3 coding DNA: TGCAGCGTTGGTGAAGGGAGGTTTCAGCCCCAGCATTTT.

The rearrangement uses TRBV30 and TRBJ2-7, with D unresolved. The CDR3 runs to 12 residues. V was cut by 7 bases and J by 1 base, with 11 bases left in between. Germline CDR1 and CDR2: GTSNPN and SVGIG (reference sequence). The CDR3 loop reads CASQDISYEQYF. The CDR3 DNA sequence: TGTGCCTCCCAAGACATATCCTACGAGCAGTACTTC.

This rearrangement joins TRBV29-1 to TRBJ1-1; D might be TRBD1 (6 bases). The CDR3 contains 13 residues. Deletions cut 7 bases from V and 0 bases from J, with 12 bases between. Germline assignment: CDR1 SQVTM and CDR2 ANQGSEA. The CDR3 nucleotides are TGCAGCGCCCGGGACACCCTGAACACTGAAGCTTTCTTT. Translation: CSARDTLNTEAFF.

CDR3 sequence reads: CASSYSLIAGVDTQYF. The CDR3 DNA follows: TGTGCCAGCAGTTACTCGTTAATAGCGGGGGTAGATACGCAGTATTTT. The V gene is TRBV6-5, the J gene TRBJ2-3; TRBD2 matches at 9 bases. The CDR3 has 16 amino acids. The trim removed 0 bases at V and 5 bases at J, leaving 6 bases unmatched. Germline V lookup: CDR1 MNHEY, CDR2 SVGAGI.

The chain employs TRBV25-1 and TRBJ1-3; D call uncertain. The CDR3 is made up of 15 amino acids. Looked up from germline, CDR1 is MGHDK and CDR2 is SYGVNS. V was pared by 6 bases and J by 0 bases, with 12 bases between. The CDR3, as DNA: TGTGCCAGCAGGGACGACGGCCCCTCTGGAAACACCATATATTTT. Translated, it gives CASRDDGPSGNTIYF.

The chain joins TRBV30 to TRBJ1-4; D may be TRBD1 (5 bases). Germline V gives CDR1 GTSNPN, CDR2 SVGIG (reference sequence). CDR3 size: 13 residues. The V end lost 2 bases, the J end lost 6 bases, and 10 bases lay between the germline ends. The CDR3 DNA follows: TGTGCCTGGAGTAGATCCAGGGATGAAAAACTGTTTTTT. Translating gives CAWSRSRDEKLFF.

This chain joins TRBV30 and TRBJ1-1, with D unclear. The germline gives CDR1 GTSNPN, CDR2 SVGIG (reference sequence). This CDR3 comprises 11 residues. With 4 bases removed from V and 7 bases from J, the gap between germline ends came to 10 bases. The CDR3 DNA sequence: TGTGCCTGGATTATGGCAGGTGAAGCTTTCTTT. Translated, it gives CAWIMAGEAFF.

The V and J genes are TRBV28 and TRBJ1-2; 7 nucleotides match TRBD1. J lost 2 bases, V lost 6 bases, and 6 bases had no gene match. Germline values: CDR1 MDHEN, CDR2 SYDVKM. The CDR3 has 14 amino acids. The CDR3 coding sequence is TGTGCCAGCAGATTACCGACAGGGAACTATGGCTACACCTTC. Its protein is CASRLPTGNYGYTF.

This rearrangement joins TRBV6-6 to TRBJ2-5, with D unresolved. V lost 2 bases to trimming and J lost 4 bases, with 8 bases between them. The CDR3 consists of 13 residues. In germline, CDR1 is MNHNY, CDR2 SVGAGI (reference sequence). CDR3 region: CASSYLVAETQYF. The CDR3 DNA sequence: TGTGCCAGCAGTTACCTGGTCGCAGAGACCCAGTACTTC.

In the case of this clone: The sample carries other DNA sequences with the same CDR3. The genes are TRBV29-1 and TRBJ1-1; D is undetermined. From germline, CDR1 is SQVTM and CDR2 ANQGSEA. This CDR3 contains 13 residues. V lost 4 bases and J 3 bases, leaving 12 bases between the germline ends. The CDR3, as DNA: TGCAGCGTTGTGCGGAGGGCGGACACTGAAGCTTTCTTT. Translating gives CSVVRRADTEAFF. Using reference TRBV29-1 and TRBJ1-1 for the parts outside the CDR3, the full variable domain is SAVISQKPSRDICQRGTSLTIQCQVDSQVTMMFWYRQQPGQSLTLIATANQGSEATYESGFVIDKFPISRPNLTFSTLTVSNMSPEDSSIYLCSVVRRADTEAFFGQGTRLTVV.

This clone has more than one count but fewer than ten. The chain employs TRBV19 and TRBJ2-2; D is undetermined. The CDR3 is 12 amino acids. V shed 3 bases and J shed 6 bases, with 5 bases lying between them. Germline CDR1 reads LNHDA; CDR2 reads SQIVND (reference sequence). As DNA, the CDR3 is TGTGCCAGTAGTATCCAGTCCGGGGAGCTGTTTTTT. This sequence encodes CASSIQSGELFF.

The chain joins TRBV30 to TRBJ1-6; 7 bases map to TRBD1. This CDR3 comprises 15 residues. Germline CDR1 GTSNPN, CDR2 SVGIG (reference sequence). Losses at the gene ends were 0 bases for V and 4 bases for J; bases not matched to a gene: 3. The CDR3 protein is CAWSVLGQYNSPLHF. As DNA, the CDR3 is TGTGCCTGGAGTGTCTTGGGACAGTATAATTCACCCCTCCACTTT.

The V and J genes are TRBV15 and TRBJ2-3; D possibly matches TRBD1 or TRBD2 (6 bases each). Germline V gene lookup returns CDR1 LNHNV and CDR2 YYDKDF (reference sequence). This CDR3 is built from 13 residues. Trimming cost V 6 bases and J 3 bases, with 10 bases left between them. The CDR3 sequence is CATRRGATDTQYF. As DNA, the CDR3 is TGTGCCACCAGGAGGGGGGCTACAGATACGCAGTATTTT.

As regards this clone: Within the sample, other DNA sequences also encode this same CDR3. V usage is TRBV5-1 and J usage is TRBJ2-1; unclear D gene. Germline V gene lookup returns CDR1 SGHRS and CDR2 YFSETQ. The CDR3 totals 13 residues. V dropped 5 bases and J dropped 1 base, with 7 bases sitting between them. In nucleotides, the CDR3 is TGCGCCAGCAGTGAGGATTCCTACAATGAGCAGTTCTTC. Translating gives CASSEDSYNEQFF.

Concerning this clone: Other DNA sequences in this sample translate to the same CDR3. The chain is built from TRBV29-1 and TRBJ2-3; 7 bases match TRBD2. The trim removed 4 bases at V and 0 bases at J, leaving 1 base unmatched. CDR3 length equals 13 residues. The germline V gene has CDR1 SQVTM and CDR2 ANQGSEA. The CDR3 nucleotides are TGCAGCGTTGGGGGAGGGAGCACAGATACGCAGTATTTT. Its protein product is CSVGGGSTDTQYF.

The chain is built from TRBV5-4 and TRBJ2-3; TRBD1 matches 10 bases. The CDR3 sequence is 15 residues long. Germline CDR1 reads SGHNT; CDR2 reads YYREEE (reference sequence). The V gene end was trimmed by 4 bases and the J gene end by 4 bases; junction bases not matched to a gene: 6. This CDR3 is CASSHDRGRSDTQYF. The CDR3 DNA follows: TGTGCCAGCAGCCACGACAGGGGGCGATCAGATACGCAGTATTTT.

The rearrangement links TRBV5-1 to TRBJ1-2, with D unclear. The germline V and J ends were trimmed by 4 bases and 4 bases, with 11 bases remaining between them. This CDR3 has 13 amino acids. Germline CDR1 is SGHRS and CDR2 is YFSETQ. The CDR3 here is CASSPGGGYGYTF. CDR3 sequence (DNA): TGCGCCAGCAGCCCAGGTGGTGGCTATGGCTACACCTTC.

In regard to this clone: Other DNA sequences of this sample code for an identical CDR3. The chain carries TRBV2 and TRBJ2-7; D remains ambiguous. Germline V lookup: CDR1 SNHLY, CDR2 FYNNEI. The germline V and J ends were trimmed by 4 bases and 6 bases, with 4 bases remaining between them. The CDR3 sequence is 10 residues long. For the CDR3, the DNA is TGTGCCAGCAGTGTCAGCGAGCAGTACTTC. This codes for CASSVSEQYF.